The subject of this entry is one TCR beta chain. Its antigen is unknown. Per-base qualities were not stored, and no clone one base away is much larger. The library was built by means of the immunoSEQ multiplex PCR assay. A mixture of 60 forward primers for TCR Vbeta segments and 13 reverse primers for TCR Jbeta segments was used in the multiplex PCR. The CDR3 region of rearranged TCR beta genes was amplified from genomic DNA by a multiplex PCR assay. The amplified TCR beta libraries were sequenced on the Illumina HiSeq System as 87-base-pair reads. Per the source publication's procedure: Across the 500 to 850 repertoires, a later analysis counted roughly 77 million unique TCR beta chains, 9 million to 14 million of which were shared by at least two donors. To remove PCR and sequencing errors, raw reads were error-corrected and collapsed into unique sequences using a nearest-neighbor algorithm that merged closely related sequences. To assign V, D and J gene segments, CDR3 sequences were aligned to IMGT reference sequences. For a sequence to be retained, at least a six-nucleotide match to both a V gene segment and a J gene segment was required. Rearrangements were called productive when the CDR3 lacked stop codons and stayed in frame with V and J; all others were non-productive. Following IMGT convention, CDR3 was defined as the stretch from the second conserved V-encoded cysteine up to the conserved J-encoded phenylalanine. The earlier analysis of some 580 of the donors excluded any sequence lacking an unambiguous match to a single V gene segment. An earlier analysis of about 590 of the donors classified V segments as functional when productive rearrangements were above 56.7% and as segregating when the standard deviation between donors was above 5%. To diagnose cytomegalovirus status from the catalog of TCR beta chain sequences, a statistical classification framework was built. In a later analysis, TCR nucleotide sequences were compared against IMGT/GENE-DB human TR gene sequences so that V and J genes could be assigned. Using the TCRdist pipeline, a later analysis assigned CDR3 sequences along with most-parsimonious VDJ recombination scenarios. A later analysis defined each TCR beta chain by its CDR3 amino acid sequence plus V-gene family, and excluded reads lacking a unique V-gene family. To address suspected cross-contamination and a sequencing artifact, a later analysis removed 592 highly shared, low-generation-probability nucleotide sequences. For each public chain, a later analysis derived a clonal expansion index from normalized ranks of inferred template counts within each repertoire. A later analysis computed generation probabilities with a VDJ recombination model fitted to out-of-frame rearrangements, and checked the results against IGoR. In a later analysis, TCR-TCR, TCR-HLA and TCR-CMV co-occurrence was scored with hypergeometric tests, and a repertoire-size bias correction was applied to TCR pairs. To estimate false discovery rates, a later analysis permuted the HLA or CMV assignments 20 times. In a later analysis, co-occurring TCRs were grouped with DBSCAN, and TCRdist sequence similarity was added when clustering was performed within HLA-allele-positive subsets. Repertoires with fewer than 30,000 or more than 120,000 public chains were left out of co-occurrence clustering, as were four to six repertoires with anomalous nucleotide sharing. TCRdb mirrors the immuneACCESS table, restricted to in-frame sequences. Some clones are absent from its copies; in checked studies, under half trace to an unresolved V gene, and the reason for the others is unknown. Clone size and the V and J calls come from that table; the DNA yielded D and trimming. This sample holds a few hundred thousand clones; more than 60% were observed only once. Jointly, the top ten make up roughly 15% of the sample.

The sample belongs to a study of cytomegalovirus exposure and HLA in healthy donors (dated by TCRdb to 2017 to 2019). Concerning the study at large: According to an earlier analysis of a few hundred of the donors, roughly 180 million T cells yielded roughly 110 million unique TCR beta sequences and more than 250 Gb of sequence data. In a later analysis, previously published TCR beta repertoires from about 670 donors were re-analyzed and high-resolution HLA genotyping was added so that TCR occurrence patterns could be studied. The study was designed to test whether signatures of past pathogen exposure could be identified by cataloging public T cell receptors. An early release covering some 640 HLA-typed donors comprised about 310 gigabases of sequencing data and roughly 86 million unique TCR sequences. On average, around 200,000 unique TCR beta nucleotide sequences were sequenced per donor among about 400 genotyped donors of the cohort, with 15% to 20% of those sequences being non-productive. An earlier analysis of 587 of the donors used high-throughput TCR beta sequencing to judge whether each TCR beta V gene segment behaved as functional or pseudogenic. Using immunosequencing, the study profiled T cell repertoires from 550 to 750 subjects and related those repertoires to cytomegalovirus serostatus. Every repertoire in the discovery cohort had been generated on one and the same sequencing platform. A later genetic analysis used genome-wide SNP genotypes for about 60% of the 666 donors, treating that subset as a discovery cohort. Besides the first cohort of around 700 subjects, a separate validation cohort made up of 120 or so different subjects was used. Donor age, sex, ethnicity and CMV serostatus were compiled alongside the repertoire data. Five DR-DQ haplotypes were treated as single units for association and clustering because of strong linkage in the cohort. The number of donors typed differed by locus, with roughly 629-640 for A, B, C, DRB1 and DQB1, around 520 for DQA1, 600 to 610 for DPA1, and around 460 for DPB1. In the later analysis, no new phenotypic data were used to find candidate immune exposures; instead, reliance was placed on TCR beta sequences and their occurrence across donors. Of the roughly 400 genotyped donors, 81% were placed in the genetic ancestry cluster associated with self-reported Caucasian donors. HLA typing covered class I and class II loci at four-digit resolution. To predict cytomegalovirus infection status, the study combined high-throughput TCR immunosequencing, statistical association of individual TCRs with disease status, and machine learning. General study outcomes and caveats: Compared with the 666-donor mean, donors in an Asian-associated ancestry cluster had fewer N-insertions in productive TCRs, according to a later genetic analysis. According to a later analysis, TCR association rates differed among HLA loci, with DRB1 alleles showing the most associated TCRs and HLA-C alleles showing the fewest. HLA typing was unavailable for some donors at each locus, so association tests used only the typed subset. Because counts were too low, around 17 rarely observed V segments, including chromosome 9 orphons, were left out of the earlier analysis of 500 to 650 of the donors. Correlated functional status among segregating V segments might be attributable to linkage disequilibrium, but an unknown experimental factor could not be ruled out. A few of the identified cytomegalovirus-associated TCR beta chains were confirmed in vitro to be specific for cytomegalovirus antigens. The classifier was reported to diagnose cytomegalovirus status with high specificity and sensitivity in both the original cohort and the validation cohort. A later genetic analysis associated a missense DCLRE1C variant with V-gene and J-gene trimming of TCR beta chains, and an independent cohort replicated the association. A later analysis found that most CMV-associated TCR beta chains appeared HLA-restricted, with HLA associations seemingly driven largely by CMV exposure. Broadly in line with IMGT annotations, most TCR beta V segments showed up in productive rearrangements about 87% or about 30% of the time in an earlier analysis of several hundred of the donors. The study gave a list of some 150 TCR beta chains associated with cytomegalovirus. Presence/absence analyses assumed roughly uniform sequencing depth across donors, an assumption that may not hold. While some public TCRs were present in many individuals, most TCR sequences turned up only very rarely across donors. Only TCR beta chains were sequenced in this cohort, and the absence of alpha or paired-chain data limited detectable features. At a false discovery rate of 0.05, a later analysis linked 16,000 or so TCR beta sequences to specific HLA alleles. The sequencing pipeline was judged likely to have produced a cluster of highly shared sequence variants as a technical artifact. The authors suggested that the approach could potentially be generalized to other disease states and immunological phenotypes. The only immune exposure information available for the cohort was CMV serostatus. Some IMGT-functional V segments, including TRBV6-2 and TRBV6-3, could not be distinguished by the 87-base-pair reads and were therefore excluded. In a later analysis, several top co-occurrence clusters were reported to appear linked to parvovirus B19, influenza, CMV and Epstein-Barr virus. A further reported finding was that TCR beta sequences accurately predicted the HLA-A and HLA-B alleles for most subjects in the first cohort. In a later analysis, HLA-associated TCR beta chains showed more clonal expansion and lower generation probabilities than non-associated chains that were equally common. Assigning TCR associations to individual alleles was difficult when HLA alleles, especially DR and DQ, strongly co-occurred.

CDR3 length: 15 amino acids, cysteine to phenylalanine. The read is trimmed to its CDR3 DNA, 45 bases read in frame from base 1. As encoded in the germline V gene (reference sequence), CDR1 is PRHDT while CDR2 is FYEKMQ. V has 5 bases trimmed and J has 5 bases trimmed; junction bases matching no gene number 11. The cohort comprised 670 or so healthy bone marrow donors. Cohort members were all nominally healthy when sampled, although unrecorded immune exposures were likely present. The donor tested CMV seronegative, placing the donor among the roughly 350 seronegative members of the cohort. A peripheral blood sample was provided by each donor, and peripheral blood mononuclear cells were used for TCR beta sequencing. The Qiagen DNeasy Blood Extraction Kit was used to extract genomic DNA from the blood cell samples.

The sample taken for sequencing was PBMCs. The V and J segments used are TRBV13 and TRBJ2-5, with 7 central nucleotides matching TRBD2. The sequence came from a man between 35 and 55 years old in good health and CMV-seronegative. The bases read TGTGCCAGCAGCCCCCCTAGCGTGGGGGGGGAGACCCAGTACTTC. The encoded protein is CASSPPSVGGETQYF. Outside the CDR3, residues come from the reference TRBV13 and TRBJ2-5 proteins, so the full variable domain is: AAGVIQSPRHLIKEKRETATLKCYPIPRHDTVYWYQQGPGQDPQFLISFYEKMQSDKGSIPDRFSAQQFSDYHSELNMSSLELGDSALYFCASSPPSVGGETQYFGPGTRLLVL.